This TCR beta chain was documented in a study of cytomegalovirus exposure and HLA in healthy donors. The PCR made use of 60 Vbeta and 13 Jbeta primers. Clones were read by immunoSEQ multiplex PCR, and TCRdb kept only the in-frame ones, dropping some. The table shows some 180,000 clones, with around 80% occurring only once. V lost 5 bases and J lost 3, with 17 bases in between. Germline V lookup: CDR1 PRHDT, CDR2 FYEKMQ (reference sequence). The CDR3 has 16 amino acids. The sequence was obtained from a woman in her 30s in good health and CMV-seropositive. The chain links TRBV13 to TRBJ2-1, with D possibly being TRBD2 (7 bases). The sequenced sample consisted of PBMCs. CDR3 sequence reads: CASSHRTGGLYNEQFF. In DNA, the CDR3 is TGTGCCAGCAGCCACCGGACGGGGGGCCTCTACAATGAGCAGTTCTTC.